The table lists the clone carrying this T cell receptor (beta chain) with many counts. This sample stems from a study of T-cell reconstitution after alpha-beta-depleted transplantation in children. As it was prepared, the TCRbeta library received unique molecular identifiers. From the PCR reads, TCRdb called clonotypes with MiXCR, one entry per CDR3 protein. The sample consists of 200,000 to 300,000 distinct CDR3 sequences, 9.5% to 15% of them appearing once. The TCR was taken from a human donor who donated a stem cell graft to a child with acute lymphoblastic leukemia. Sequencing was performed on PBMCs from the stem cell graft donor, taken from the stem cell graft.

CDR3 residues: CSVEGDRGEDGYTF. The CDR3 DNA is TGCAGCGTTGAAGGGGACAGGGGCGAGGATGGCTACACCTTC. V usage is TRBV29-1 and J usage is TRBJ1-2; TRBD1 matches 10 bases. CDR3 length: 14 residues. Germline loops: CDR1 SQVTM, CDR2 ANQGSEA. The J segment lost 6 bases and the V segment lost 1 base, leaving 5 bases of the junction unmatched.